This entry is about one T cell receptor beta chain. Data came from immunoSEQ multiplex PCR; TCRdb stores just in-frame clones and leaves some out. The top ten hold approximately 4.6% of the sample, which has almost 25,000 clones, roughly 87% seen once. Trimming removed 3 bases from V and 5 bases from J, with 19 bases in between. The CDR3 consists of 16 residues. Germline CDR1 reads SGHDN; CDR2 reads FVKESK. These data come from a study of blood T cell dynamics during melanoma immunotherapy. Specified time point: pre-treatment baseline. This clonotype was obtained from a human donor with melanoma. V usage is TRBV14 and J usage is TRBJ2-5; D is ambiguous. This specimen was blood, taken from a patient treated with checkpoint blockade. The CDR3 bases are TGTGCCAGCAGCCACCGACAAAGTGGGCTTTTTGAGACCCAGTACTTC. It yields the protein CASSHRQSGLFETQYF. Drawing the rest from reference TRBV14 and TRBJ2-5, the complete variable domain is EAGVTQFPSHSVIEKGQTVTLRCDPISGHDNLYWYRRVMGKEIKFLLHFVKESKQDESGMPNNRFLAERTGGTYSTLKVQPAELEDSGVYFCASSHRQSGLFETQYFGPGTRLLVL.